This TCR beta chain was recovered during a study of blood T cell repertoires in COVID-19. The wider study: Sites in the United States, Italy and Spain provided acute and convalescent COVID-19 samples. T cells, B-cell-depleted T cells, or PBMCs provided the cDNA or gDNA that served as material.

This CDR3 spans 14 amino acids. The V and J ends lost 6 bases and 5 bases, in that order; junction bases with no gene match: 10. Germline V gives CDR1 MGHDK, CDR2 SYGVNS. Original processing notes: Amplification with reference gene primers provided the estimates of nucleated cell counts. TCRdb's copy holds only in-frame clones and misses some; the assay was immunoSEQ multiplex PCR. Clone size and V and J calls were adopted from that table, with D and trimming inferred from the DNA. Among around 250,000 clones listed, around 84% were seen once. The gene calls are TRBV25-1 and TRBJ2-7; 7 positions agree with TRBD1. The clonotype comes from a woman under 30 with acute or convalescent COVID-19. The material sequenced was peripheral blood. In DNA form, the CDR3 reads TGTGCCAGCAGGGGTGGGGACAGATACCACGAGCAGTACTTC. Its translation is CASRGGDRYHEQYF.